The rows below give T cell receptor beta chains drawn from one sample of a study of T cell responses to AZD1222 COVID-19 vaccine. The data were produced by immunoSEQ multiplex PCR, yet TCRdb's version contains in-frame clones alone and is incomplete. Of some 180,000 clones listed, 85% to 95% were seen once; the top ten hold more than 9%. Sequenced material: peripheral blood, taken on day 0 of AZD1222 vaccination. The origin of the receptors is an adult in good health. Each CDR3 is given with its conserved first and last residue. Fields, in order: J gene, D gene, V gene, clone size, CDR3 protein, CDR3 DNA. The D gene is left open where the match is weak. Size is omitted from some rows. Given values are once, few, many or a class for expanded clones.

TRBJ2-7 - TRBV5-8 - CASSLRDMYYEQYF TGTGCCAGCAGCTTACGGGACATGTACTACGAGCAGTACTTC
TRBJ1-2 - TRBV18 - CASSPATGTQNYGYTF TGTGCCAGCTCACCGGCAACAGGGACCCAGAACTATGGCTACACCTTC
TRBJ2-1 - TRBV19 - CACGGSSYNEQFF TGTGCCTGTGGCGGAAGCTCCTACAATGAGCAGTTCTTC
TRBJ1-4 - TRBV29-1 - CSVEGDTLGEKLFF TGCAGCGTCGAGGGGGACACACTAGGAGAAAAACTGTTTTTT
TRBJ2-1 TRBD2 TRBV7-9 - CASEYLAGYNEQFF TGTGCCAGCGAATACCTAGCGGGATACAATGAGCAGTTCTTC
TRBJ1-3 - TRBV6-1 - CASSETLSSGNTIYF TGTGCCAGCAGTGAAACGTTAAGCTCTGGAAACACCATATATTTT
TRBJ1-4 - TRBV7-2 - CASSFQKGSNEKLFF TGTGCCAGCAGCTTTCAAAAGGGCTCTAATGAAAAACTGTTTTTT
TRBJ1-6 TRBD1 TRBV30 - CALDRGRLVNSPLHF TGTGCCTTGGACAGGGGCCGGTTAGTTAATTCACCCCTCCACTTT
TRBJ1-4 - TRBV28 few CASSSPGQPNEKLFF TGTGCCAGCAGTTCACCGGGACAACCCAATGAAAAACTGTTTTTT
TRBJ2-7 - TRBV7-9 - CASSLDALGNSYEQYF TGTGCCAGCAGCTTAGACGCCCTGGGGAACTCCTACGAGCAGTACTTC
TRBJ2-1 TRBD2 TRBV7-2 few CASSFEGGLAGGNEQFF TGTGCCAGCAGCTTCGAAGGCGGGTTAGCGGGGGGGAATGAGCAGTTCTTC
TRBJ1-1 - TRBV3-1/TRBV3-2 - CASSRAGRLPEAFF TGTGCCAGCAGCCGCGCGGGCAGATTGCCTGAAGCTTTCTTT
TRBJ1-1 - TRBV18 few CASSLKTGTEAFF TGTGCCAGCTCACTCAAGACAGGAACTGAAGCTTTCTTT
TRBJ2-6 - TRBV9 - CASSPKGPSGANVLTF TGTGCCAGCAGCCCGAAGGGCCCCTCTGGGGCCAACGTCCTGACTTTC
TRBJ1-2 - TRBV27 - CASSLIPGQAGDYTF TGTGCCAGCAGTTTAATCCCCGGTCAGGCCGGGGACTACACCTTC
TRBJ2-7 TRBD2 TRBV30 - CAGAGGYEQYF TGTGCCGGAGCGGGAGGTTACGAGCAGTACTTC
TRBJ1-5 - TRBV19 - CASSIAGEPQHF TGTGCCAGTAGTATAGCGGGGGAGCCCCAGCATTTT
TRBJ1-1 - TRBV5-1 once CASSLGVTSEAFF TGCGCCAGCAGCTTGGGGGTGACCTCGGAAGCTTTCTTT
TRBJ1-1 - TRBV19 - CASRSQVNTEAFF TGTGCCAGTAGGTCGCAGGTGAACACTGAAGCTTTCTTT
TRBJ1-2 - TRBV6-2/TRBV6-3 - CASSSAQGAGDYGYTF TGTGCCAGCAGTTCCGCCCAAGGGGCAGGTGACTATGGCTACACCTTC
TRBJ1-1 - TRBV11-2 - CASSLGTNTEAFF TGTGCCAGCAGCTTGGGGACAAACACTGAAGCTTTCTTT
TRBJ1-2 - TRBV18 - CASSPAVGYGYTF TGTGCCAGCTCACCGGCGGTTGGCTATGGCTACACCTTC
TRBJ2-4 TRBD1 TRBV5-1 - CASSEPGQENIQYF TGCGCCAGCAGCGAGCCGGGACAGGAAAACATTCAGTACTTC
TRBJ1-2 - TRBV5-6 - CASSLVQEYYGYTF TGTGCCAGCAGCTTGGTCCAGGAGTACTATGGCTACACCTTC
TRBJ2-1 TRBD2 TRBV5-4 - CASSLVGLAGKDNEQFF TGTGCCAGCAGCTTGGTCGGGCTAGCGGGGAAAGACAATGAGCAGTTCTTC
TRBJ1-1 - TRBV3-1/TRBV3-2 - CASSHPRNTEAFF TGTGCCAGCAGCCACCCACGGAACACTGAAGCTTTCTTT
TRBJ2-3 - TRBV7-2 - CASSLAGGDADTQYF TGTGCCAGCAGCTTAGCGGGGGGCGATGCAGATACGCAGTATTTT
TRBJ2-5 TRBD2 TRBV27 - CASSSSGSLRETQYF TGTGCCAGCAGCTCTAGCGGGAGCCTCCGGGAGACCCAGTACTTC
TRBJ1-1 - TRBV28 once CASSLWGGGGETEAFF TGTGCCAGCAGTCTTTGGGGCGGAGGGGGTGAGACTGAAGCTTTCTTT
TRBJ2-1 TRBD2 TRBV2 - CASSEGLAGGRWNEQFF TGTGCCAGCAGTGAAGGACTAGCGGGAGGGCGGTGGAATGAGCAGTTCTTC
TRBJ1-5 - TRBV15 - CATSRELIDSPGGQPQHF TGTGCCACCAGCAGAGAGCTAATCGATAGCCCAGGCGGTCAGCCCCAGCATTTT
TRBJ1-2 - TRBV6-2/TRBV6-3 - CASSTPEGGANYGYTF TGTGCCAGCAGTACCCCCGAGGGGGGCGCTAACTATGGCTACACCTTC
TRBJ2-3 - TRBV7-2 - CASSPRGGNVWDTQYF TGTGCCAGCAGCCCCCGGGGAGGCAATGTGTGGGATACGCAGTATTTT
TRBJ2-3 TRBD1 TRBV5-4 - CASRGFEGQGSTDTQYF TGTGCCAGCAGAGGGTTCGAGGGACAGGGTAGCACAGATACGCAGTATTTT
TRBJ1-5 - TRBV4-2 once CASSQERRGYSNQPQHF TGTGCCAGCAGCCAAGAACGGAGAGGATATAGCAATCAGCCCCAGCATTTT
TRBJ2-5 TRBD2 TRBV7-2 - CASVRGLQETQYF TGTGCCAGCGTAAGGGGACTACAAGAGACCCAGTACTTC
TRBJ1-1 TRBD1 TRBV18 - CASSGDRVAFF TGTGCCAGCTCAGGAGACAGGGTAGCTTTCTTT
TRBJ1-2 - TRBV4-2 once CASSQGRGYTF TGTGCCAGCAGCCAAGGGAGGGGCTACACCTTC
TRBJ1-4 - TRBV28 - CASSFTTGGNEKLFF TGTGCCAGCAGTTTCACGACAGGTGGTAATGAAAAACTGTTTTTT
TRBJ2-7 - TRBV19 - CASAAGPYEQYF TGTGCCAGTGCGGCAGGGCCCTACGAGCAGTACTTC
TRBJ1-6 - TRBV28 - CASSFFPSPLHF TGTGCCAGCAGTTTCTTCCCTTCACCCCTCCACTTT
TRBJ2-1 - TRBV5-1 - CASSLPGSGGSYNEQFF TGCGCCAGCAGCTTACCGGGATCCGGCGGCTCCTACAATGAGCAGTTCTTC
TRBJ1-5 - TRBV18 - CASSPPGRYNQPQHF TGTGCCAGCTCACCCCCCGGACGGTATAATCAGCCCCAGCATTTT
TRBJ1-1 TRBD1 TRBV30 - CAWSRDRFTEAFF TGTGCCTGGAGTAGGGACAGGTTCACTGAAGCTTTCTTT
TRBJ2-5 - TRBV11-2 - CASNPLSGAMQETQYF TGTGCCAGCAACCCCCTATCGGGGGCGATGCAAGAGACCCAGTACTTC
TRBJ1-5 - TRBV19 - CASRPKQGRGQPQHF TGTGCCAGTAGACCAAAACAGGGACGGGGTCAGCCCCAGCATTTT
TRBJ1-5 - TRBV5-8 - CASEYRTVIQNSNQPQHF TGTGCCAGCGAATACAGGACAGTCATCCAAAATAGCAATCAGCCCCAGCATTTT
TRBJ2-3 - TRBV27 - CASSFTYTDTQYF TGTGCCAGCAGTTTCACTTACACAGATACGCAGTATTTT
TRBJ1-2 - TRBV21-1 - CASSKVFRGLVYGYTF TGTGCCAGCAGCAAAGTTTTCAGGGGGCTAGTCTATGGCTACACCTTC
TRBJ2-1 TRBD2 TRBV3-1/TRBV3-2 - CASSQYGASGSSYNEQFF TGTGCCAGCAGCCAATATGGGGCTAGCGGGAGCTCCTACAATGAGCAGTTCTTC
TRBJ1-6 TRBD1 TRBV18 - CASSQDRGNSPLHF TGTGCCAGCTCACAAGACAGGGGTAATTCACCCCTCCACTTT
TRBJ1-1 - TRBV3-1/TRBV3-2 - CASSRDLNTEAFF TGTGCCAGCAGCCGGGACCTGAACACTGAAGCTTTCTTT
TRBJ1-6 - TRBV15 few CATSRETTDSPLHF TGTGCCACCAGCAGAGAAACCACGGATTCACCCCTCCACTTT
TRBJ2-3 - TRBV21-1 - CASSKGSRAAISTDTQYF TGTGCCAGCAGCAAAGGATCGAGGGCGGCTATAAGCACAGATACGCAGTATTTT
TRBJ1-5 TRBD1 TRBV28 once CASRRQGNNQPQHF TGTGCCAGCAGACGACAGGGAAACAATCAGCCCCAGCATTTT